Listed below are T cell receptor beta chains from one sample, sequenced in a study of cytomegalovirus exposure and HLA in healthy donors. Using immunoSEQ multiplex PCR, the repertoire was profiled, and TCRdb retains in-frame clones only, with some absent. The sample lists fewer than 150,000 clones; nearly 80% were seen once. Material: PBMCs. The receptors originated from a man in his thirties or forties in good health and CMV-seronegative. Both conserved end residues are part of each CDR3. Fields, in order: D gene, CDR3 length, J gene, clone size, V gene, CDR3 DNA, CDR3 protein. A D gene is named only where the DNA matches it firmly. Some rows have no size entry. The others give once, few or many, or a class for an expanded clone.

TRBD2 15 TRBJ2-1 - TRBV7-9 TGTGCCAGCAGCTTACGTGCGGGGGGCTTAGGTGAGCAGTTCTTC CASSLRAGGLGEQFF
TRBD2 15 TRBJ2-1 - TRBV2 TGTGCCAGCAGTGAAGCGCGGGCTAGCGGGAGCAGGGCGTTCTTC CASSEARASGSRAFF
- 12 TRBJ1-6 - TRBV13 TGTGCCAGCTCACAGGGTTGGTCACCCCTCCACTTT CASSQGWSPLHF
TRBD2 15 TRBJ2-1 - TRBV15 TGTGCCACCAGCAGAGAGGGAGGGAGGGCCAATGAGCAGTTCTTC CATSREGGRANEQFF
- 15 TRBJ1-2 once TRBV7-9 TGTGCCAGCAGCTTAGCCCGGACTCCTGGCTATGGCTACACCTTC CASSLARTPGYGYTF
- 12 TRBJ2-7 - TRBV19 TGTGCCAGTAGTCGGGACAACTACGAGCAGTACTTC CASSRDNYEQYF
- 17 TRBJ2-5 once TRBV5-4 TGTGCCAGCAGCTCCCGACAGTCCTATATACCACAAGAGACCCAGTACTTC CASSSRQSYIPQETQYF
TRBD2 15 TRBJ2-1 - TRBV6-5 TGTGCCAGCAGTTACTCGGTGATAGCGGGAAATGAGCAGTTCTTC CASSYSVIAGNEQFF
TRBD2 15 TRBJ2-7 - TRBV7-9 TGTGCCAGCAGCTCCCGACTAGCGGGAGACAACGAGCAGTACTTC CASSSRLAGDNEQYF
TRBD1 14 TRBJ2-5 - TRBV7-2 TGTGCCAGCAGCTTGGCAGGGGGCCTGGAGACCCAGTACTTC CASSLAGGLETQYF
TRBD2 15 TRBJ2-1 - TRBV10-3 TGTGCCATCAGTGAAGCGGGAGGGTCCTACAATGAGCAGTTCTTC CAISEAGGSYNEQFF
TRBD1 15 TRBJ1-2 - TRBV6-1 TGTGCCAGCGGGACAGAACTACCAGCCTCCTATGGCTACACCTTC CASGTELPASYGYTF
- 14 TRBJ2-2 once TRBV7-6 TGTGCCAGCAGCCAGCGGGTTTACACCGGGGAGCTGTTTTTT CASSQRVYTGELFF
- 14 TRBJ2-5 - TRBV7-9 TGTGCCAGCAGTTTAGGAGTAGCTCAAGAGACCCAGTACTTC CASSLGVAQETQYF
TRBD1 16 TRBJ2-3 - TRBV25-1 TGTGCCAGCAGTGACATATTGGGACAGGGTACAGATACGCAGTATTTT CASSDILGQGTDTQYF